This T cell receptor (beta chain) was identified during a study of glioma-infiltrating T cells. Study-level findings and limits: Tissue-blood divergence was below expectation in non-neoplastic patients, above in gliomas. Only very few CDR3 sequences appeared in both tissue and blood.

At least ten counts were recorded for this clonotype. The antigen remains unidentified. Using RNA template, CDR3s of TCR alpha and beta were amplified with iRepertoire arm-PCR. TCRdb analysed the multiplex PCR reads with MiXCR anew, one entry per CDR3 protein. This repertoire shows 90,000 to 100,000 distinct CDR3 sequences, around 42% found once; its top ten account for more than 30%. The V gene end was trimmed by 4 bases and the J gene end by 12 bases; junction bases not matched to a gene: 4. CDR3 length: 13 amino acids. Germline CDR1 is LNHDA and CDR2 is SQIVND (reference sequence). Sequencing used glioma tissue, nonneoplastic brain tissue, or PBMCs (not recorded which). The sequence was collected from a human donor with low-grade glioma or glioblastoma, undergoing nonglioma brain surgery, or in good health (not recorded which). The rearrangement joins TRBV19 to TRBJ2-7; 15 bases agree with TRBD2. The CDR3 loop is CASSTQGLAGGYF. CDR3 nucleotide sequence: TGTGCCAGTAGTACTCAGGGACTAGCGGGAGGGTACTTC.